Given below is one T cell receptor (beta chain) in context. This entry belongs to a study of technical replicates of blood from a handful of donors. Sequencing was performed with immunoSEQ multiplex PCR; in TCRdb, only in-frame clones are kept and a portion is missing. The sample lists under 80,000 clones, roughly 96% occurring once. V was cut by 5 bases and J by 7 bases, with 15 bases left in between. The CDR3 covers 13 residues. Germline assignment: CDR1 WNHNN and CDR2 SYGVQD (reference sequence). Sequenced sample: T cells isolated from PBMCs. V is TRBV10-1 and J is TRBJ2-7; D may be TRBD1 (7 bases). This clonotype was sampled from a human donor in good health. Written as DNA, the CDR3 is TGCGCCAGCAGTCGACAGGGAGGTGGGGAGCAGTACTTC. Its protein is CASSRQGGGEQYF.